This T cell receptor beta chain is drawn from a study of T cells after yellow fever vaccination (dated by TCRdb to the late 2010s). Some background on the complete study: The SMART-Seq v4 Ultra Low Input RNA kit was used to prepare libraries from fractions with low cell numbers. To follow T-cell clones before and after both primary and booster YFV17D yellow fever vaccination, bulk TCR alpha and beta repertoires underwent longitudinal sequencing. Two healthy male donors made up the cohort, one aged 18 to 29 years and the other aged 30 to 39 years. Blood samples were taken at several timepoints before and after primary and secondary immunization, and bulk PBMC replicates and cell subsets were isolated. The paper as a whole reports these results and caveats: The secondary T-cell response was found to be weaker but faster than the primary response, with a peak reached on day 5 rather than on day 15. Computational filtering was required because FACS-sorted repertoires could contain abundant contaminating clonotypes from the bulk population. Most clones expanded after primary vaccination (almost 97% of CD4 and 88% of CD8) were re-detected after the booster, suggesting that broad memory maintenance occurred. Because only a couple of donors were included in the study, the extent to which the findings can be generalized is limited. A small fraction of clonotypes showed up in both the CD4 and CD8 compartments, probably as a result of convergent recombination.

V was cut back by 3 bases and J by 4 bases, leaving a gap of 16 bases between them. The CDR3 has 15 amino acids, counting the end cysteine and phenylalanine. Solely the CDR3 DNA is kept, with 45 bases framed from the first base. The germline V gene encodes CDR1 MNHEY and CDR2 SVGAGI. To note about this clonotype: This clone's antigen is unknown. Base qualities are not recorded, but no much larger clone differs from it by a single base.

TCR cDNA was synthesized by 5'RACE template switching, which introduced a universal primer site and unique molecular identifiers. Priming for cDNA synthesis came from both the TCR alpha and TCR beta constant segments. Libraries were amplified in two PCR steps, with sample barcodes and sequencing adapters added in the second step. Sequencing of libraries was done on Illumina HiSeq 2500 (2x100 bp) or NovaSeq (2x150 bp). The paper's data handling went like this. MIGEC handled demultiplexing of reads and collapsing into UMI consensus sequences, while MiXCR performed V(D)J alignment. Vaccine-responding clonotypes were defined with edgeR using replicate PBMC samples, requiring FDR below 0.01 and a log2 fold change above 5 up to day 15. CD4 or CD8 identity was assigned to each bulk clonotype according to whether the clonotype was present at higher abundance in the sequenced CD4 repertoire or the sequenced CD8 repertoire. The public reads were reanalyzed by TCRdb: fastp trimming at Q25, MiXCR alignment, in-frame beta chains only. CDR3 protein duplicates are merged, each entry listing the most common genes and DNA. These V and J calls originate from TCRdb's pipeline instead of the authors' own analysis. Across this sample there are under 550,000 distinct CDR3 sequences, with about a fifth seen only once. The top ten clones comprise about 17% of the sample.

Sample treatment or condition, as interpreted from the label and publication: live attenuated yellow fever vaccine strain. At each blood-draw timepoint, two biological replicates of bulk PBMCs were obtained. PBMCs were isolated from peripheral blood using a standard Ficoll-Paque protocol. TriZol was used to extract RNA from bulk PBMCs, CD4 and CD8 fractions, and dextramer-positive and dextramer-negative fractions. This specimen was PBMCs, taken roughly 20 days after the first yellow fever vaccination. This sequence was found in a man in his late teens or twenties who received the YFV17D yellow fever vaccine. The chain couples TRBV6-5 to TRBJ2-7, with TRBD1 as a weak D call on 5 bases. CDR3 protein: CASSYQGGRLYEQYF. The DNA is as follows: TGTGCCAGCAGTTATCAGGGTGGCAGACTGTACGAGCAGTACTTC.